The entry below describes one TCR beta chain. In the original processing: Using reference gene primer amplification, nucleated cell counts were estimated. Profiling relied on immunoSEQ multiplex PCR, and the TCRdb table lists in-frame clones only, not all of them. V, J and clone size are those of that table, while D and trimming were read from the DNA. Among a few hundred thousand clones listed, 85% were seen once. From germline, CDR1 is SGHRS and CDR2 YFSETQ. The CDR3 sequence is 15 residues long. The V gene end was trimmed by 2 bases and the J gene end by 4 bases; junction bases not matched to a gene: 7. The data were obtained in a study of blood T cell repertoires in COVID-19. The overall study: COVID-19 samples collected from the United States, Italy and Spain covered acute and convalescent phases. PBMCs, B-cell-depleted T cells, or T cells provided the cDNA or gDNA that made up the material.

The sequence came from a man in his fifties with active or convalescent COVID-19. Input material: peripheral blood. This chain connects TRBV5-1 to TRBJ1-1; 8 bases line up with TRBD1. CDR3: CASSLTPGTGTEAFF. DNA of the CDR3: TGCGCCAGCAGCTTAACCCCCGGGACAGGCACTGAAGCTTTCTTT.